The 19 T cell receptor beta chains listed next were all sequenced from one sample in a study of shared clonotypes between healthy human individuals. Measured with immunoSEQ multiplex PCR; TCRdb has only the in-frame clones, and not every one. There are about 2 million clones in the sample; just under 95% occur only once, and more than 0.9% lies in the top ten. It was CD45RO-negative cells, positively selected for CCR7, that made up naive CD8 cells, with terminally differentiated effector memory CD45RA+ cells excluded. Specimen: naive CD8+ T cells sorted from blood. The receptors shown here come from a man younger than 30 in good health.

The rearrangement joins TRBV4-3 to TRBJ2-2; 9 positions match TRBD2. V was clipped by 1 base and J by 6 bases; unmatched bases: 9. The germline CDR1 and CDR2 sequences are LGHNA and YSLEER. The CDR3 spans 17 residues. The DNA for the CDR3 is TGCGCCAGCAGCCAAGTGAGGACTAGCGCCCCGTCCGGGGAGCTGTTTTTT. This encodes CASSQVRTSAPSGELFF.

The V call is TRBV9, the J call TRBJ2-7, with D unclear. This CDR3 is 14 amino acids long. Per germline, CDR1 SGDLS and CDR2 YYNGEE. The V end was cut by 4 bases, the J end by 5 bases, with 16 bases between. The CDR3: CASSSSPLTDEQYF. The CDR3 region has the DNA TGTGCCAGCAGCTCCTCGCCGCTCACCGACGAGCAGTACTTC.

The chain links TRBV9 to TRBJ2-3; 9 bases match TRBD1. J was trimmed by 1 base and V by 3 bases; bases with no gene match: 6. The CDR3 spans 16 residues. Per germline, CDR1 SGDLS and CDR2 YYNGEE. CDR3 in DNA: TGTGCCAGCAGCGAACAGGGGGCGCCGGGCACAGATACGCAGTATTTT. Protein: CASSEQGAPGTDTQYF.

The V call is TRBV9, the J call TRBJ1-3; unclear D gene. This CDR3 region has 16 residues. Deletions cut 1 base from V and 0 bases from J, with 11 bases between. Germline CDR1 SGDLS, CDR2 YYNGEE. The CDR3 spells CASSVSSTSSGNTIYF. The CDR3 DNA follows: TGTGCCAGCAGCGTAAGTAGCACCAGCTCTGGAAACACCATATATTTT.

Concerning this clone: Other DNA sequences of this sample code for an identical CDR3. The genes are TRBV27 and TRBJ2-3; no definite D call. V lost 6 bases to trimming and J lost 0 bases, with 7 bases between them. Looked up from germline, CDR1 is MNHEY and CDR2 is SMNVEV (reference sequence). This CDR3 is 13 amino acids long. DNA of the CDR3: TGTGCCAGCAGCCTCGGGAGCACAGATACGCAGTATTTT. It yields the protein CASSLGSTDTQYF.

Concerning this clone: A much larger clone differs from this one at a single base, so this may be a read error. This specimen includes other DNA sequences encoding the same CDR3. CDR3 residues: CASSLSTDTQYF. In DNA form, the CDR3 reads TGTGCCAGCAGTCTAAGCACAGATACGCAGTATTTT. This chain uses TRBV7-9 with TRBJ2-3; D is ambiguous. The CDR3 runs 12 residues. V was clipped by 6 bases and J by 0 bases, with 4 bases between them. Germline loops: CDR1 SEHNR, CDR2 FQNEAQ (reference sequence).

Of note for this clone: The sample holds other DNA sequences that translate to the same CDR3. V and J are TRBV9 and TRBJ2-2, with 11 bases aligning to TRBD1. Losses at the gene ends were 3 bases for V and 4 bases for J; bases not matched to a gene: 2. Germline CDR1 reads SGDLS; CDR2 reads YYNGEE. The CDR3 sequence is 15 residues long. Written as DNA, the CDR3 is TGTGCCAGCAGCGACGGGACAGGGGGCACCGGGGAGCTGTTTTTT. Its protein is CASSDGTGGTGELFF.

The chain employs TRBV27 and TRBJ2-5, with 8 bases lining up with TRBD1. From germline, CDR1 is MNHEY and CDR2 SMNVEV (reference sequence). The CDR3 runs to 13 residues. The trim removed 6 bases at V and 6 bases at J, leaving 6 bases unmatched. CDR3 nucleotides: TGTGCCAGCAGCTTAGGACAGGGACAGACCCAGTACTTC. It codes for CASSLGQGQTQYF.

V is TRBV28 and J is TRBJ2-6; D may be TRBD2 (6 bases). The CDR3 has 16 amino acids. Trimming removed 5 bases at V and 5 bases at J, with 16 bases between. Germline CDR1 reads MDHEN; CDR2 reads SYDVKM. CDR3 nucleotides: TGTGCCAGCAGTCCCCCGGCGGAGGGCTGGGCCAACGTCCTGACTTTC. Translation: CASSPPAEGWANVLTF.

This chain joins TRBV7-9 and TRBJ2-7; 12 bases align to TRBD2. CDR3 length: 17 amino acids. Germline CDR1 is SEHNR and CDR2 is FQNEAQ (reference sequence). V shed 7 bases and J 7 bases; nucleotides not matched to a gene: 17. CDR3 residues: CASTLTSGGPYPGEQYF. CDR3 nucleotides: TGTGCCAGCACCTTGACTAGCGGGGGCCCCTACCCCGGAGAGCAGTACTTC.

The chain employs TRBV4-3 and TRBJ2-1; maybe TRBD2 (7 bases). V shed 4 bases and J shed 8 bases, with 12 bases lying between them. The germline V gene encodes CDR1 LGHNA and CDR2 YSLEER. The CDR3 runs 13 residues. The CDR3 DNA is TGCGCCAGCAGCCCCGTAGGGGGGGATGAGCAGTTCTTC. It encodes CASSPVGGDEQFF.

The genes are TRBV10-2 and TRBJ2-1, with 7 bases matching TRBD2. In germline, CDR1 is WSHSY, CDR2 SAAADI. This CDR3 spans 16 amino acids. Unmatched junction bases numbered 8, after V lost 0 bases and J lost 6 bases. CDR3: CASSESREGLSNEQFF. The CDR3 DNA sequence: TGCGCCAGCAGTGAGTCGAGGGAGGGGCTAAGCAATGAGCAGTTCTTC.

Here the CDR3 DNA reads TGCGCCAGCAGCCAAGATCGGCTAGCGGGTGGAGAGACCCAGTACTTC. Its protein product is CASSQDRLAGGETQYF. The V call is TRBV4-3, the J call TRBJ2-5, with TRBD2 matching over 8 bases. V was clipped by 0 bases and J by 4 bases; unmatched bases: 7. The germline CDR1 and CDR2 sequences are LGHNA and YSLEER. The CDR3 has 16 amino acids.

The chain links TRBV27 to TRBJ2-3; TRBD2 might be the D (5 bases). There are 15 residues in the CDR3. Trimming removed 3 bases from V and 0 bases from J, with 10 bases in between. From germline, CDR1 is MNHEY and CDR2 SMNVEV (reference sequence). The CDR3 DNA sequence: TGTGCCAGCAGTTTCGTCGGGGTAAGCACAGATACGCAGTATTTT. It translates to CASSFVGVSTDTQYF.

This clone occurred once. CDR3 DNA sequence: TGTGCCAGCAGCTCAAGTAGGGATCACTACGAGCAGTACTTC. Its protein is CASSSSRDHYEQYF. The genes are TRBV7-9 and TRBJ2-7; D is ambiguous. The CDR3 length is 14 residues. Trimming left V 4 bases short and J 3 bases short, with 13 bases between. CDR1 and CDR2 (germline): SEHNR, FQNEAQ (reference sequence).

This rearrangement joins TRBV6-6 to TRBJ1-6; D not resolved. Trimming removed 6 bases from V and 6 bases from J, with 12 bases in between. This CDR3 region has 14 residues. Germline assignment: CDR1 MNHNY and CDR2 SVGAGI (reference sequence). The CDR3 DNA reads TGTGCCAGCAGCCCCGGTGGAGTTAATTCACCCCTCCACTTT. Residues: CASSPGGVNSPLHF.

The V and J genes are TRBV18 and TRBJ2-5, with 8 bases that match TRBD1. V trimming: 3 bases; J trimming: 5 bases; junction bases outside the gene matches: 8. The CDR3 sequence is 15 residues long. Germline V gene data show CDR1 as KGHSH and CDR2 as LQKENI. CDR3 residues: CASSPWDRNGETQYF. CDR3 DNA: TGTGCCAGCTCACCGTGGGACAGGAACGGTGAGACCCAGTACTTC.

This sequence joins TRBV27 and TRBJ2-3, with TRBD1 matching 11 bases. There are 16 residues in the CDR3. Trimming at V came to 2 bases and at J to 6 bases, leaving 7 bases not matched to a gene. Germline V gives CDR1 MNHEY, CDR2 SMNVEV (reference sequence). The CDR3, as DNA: TGTGCCAGCAGTTTAGCTTGGACAGGGGGCGAGGATACGCAGTATTTT. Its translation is CASSLAWTGGEDTQYF.

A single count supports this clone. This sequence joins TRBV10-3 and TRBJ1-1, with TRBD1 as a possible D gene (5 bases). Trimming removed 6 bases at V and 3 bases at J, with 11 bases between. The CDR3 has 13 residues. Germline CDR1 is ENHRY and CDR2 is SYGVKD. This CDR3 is CAIRPGLDTEAFF. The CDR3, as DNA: TGTGCCATCAGGCCAGGGTTGGACACTGAAGCTTTCTTT.